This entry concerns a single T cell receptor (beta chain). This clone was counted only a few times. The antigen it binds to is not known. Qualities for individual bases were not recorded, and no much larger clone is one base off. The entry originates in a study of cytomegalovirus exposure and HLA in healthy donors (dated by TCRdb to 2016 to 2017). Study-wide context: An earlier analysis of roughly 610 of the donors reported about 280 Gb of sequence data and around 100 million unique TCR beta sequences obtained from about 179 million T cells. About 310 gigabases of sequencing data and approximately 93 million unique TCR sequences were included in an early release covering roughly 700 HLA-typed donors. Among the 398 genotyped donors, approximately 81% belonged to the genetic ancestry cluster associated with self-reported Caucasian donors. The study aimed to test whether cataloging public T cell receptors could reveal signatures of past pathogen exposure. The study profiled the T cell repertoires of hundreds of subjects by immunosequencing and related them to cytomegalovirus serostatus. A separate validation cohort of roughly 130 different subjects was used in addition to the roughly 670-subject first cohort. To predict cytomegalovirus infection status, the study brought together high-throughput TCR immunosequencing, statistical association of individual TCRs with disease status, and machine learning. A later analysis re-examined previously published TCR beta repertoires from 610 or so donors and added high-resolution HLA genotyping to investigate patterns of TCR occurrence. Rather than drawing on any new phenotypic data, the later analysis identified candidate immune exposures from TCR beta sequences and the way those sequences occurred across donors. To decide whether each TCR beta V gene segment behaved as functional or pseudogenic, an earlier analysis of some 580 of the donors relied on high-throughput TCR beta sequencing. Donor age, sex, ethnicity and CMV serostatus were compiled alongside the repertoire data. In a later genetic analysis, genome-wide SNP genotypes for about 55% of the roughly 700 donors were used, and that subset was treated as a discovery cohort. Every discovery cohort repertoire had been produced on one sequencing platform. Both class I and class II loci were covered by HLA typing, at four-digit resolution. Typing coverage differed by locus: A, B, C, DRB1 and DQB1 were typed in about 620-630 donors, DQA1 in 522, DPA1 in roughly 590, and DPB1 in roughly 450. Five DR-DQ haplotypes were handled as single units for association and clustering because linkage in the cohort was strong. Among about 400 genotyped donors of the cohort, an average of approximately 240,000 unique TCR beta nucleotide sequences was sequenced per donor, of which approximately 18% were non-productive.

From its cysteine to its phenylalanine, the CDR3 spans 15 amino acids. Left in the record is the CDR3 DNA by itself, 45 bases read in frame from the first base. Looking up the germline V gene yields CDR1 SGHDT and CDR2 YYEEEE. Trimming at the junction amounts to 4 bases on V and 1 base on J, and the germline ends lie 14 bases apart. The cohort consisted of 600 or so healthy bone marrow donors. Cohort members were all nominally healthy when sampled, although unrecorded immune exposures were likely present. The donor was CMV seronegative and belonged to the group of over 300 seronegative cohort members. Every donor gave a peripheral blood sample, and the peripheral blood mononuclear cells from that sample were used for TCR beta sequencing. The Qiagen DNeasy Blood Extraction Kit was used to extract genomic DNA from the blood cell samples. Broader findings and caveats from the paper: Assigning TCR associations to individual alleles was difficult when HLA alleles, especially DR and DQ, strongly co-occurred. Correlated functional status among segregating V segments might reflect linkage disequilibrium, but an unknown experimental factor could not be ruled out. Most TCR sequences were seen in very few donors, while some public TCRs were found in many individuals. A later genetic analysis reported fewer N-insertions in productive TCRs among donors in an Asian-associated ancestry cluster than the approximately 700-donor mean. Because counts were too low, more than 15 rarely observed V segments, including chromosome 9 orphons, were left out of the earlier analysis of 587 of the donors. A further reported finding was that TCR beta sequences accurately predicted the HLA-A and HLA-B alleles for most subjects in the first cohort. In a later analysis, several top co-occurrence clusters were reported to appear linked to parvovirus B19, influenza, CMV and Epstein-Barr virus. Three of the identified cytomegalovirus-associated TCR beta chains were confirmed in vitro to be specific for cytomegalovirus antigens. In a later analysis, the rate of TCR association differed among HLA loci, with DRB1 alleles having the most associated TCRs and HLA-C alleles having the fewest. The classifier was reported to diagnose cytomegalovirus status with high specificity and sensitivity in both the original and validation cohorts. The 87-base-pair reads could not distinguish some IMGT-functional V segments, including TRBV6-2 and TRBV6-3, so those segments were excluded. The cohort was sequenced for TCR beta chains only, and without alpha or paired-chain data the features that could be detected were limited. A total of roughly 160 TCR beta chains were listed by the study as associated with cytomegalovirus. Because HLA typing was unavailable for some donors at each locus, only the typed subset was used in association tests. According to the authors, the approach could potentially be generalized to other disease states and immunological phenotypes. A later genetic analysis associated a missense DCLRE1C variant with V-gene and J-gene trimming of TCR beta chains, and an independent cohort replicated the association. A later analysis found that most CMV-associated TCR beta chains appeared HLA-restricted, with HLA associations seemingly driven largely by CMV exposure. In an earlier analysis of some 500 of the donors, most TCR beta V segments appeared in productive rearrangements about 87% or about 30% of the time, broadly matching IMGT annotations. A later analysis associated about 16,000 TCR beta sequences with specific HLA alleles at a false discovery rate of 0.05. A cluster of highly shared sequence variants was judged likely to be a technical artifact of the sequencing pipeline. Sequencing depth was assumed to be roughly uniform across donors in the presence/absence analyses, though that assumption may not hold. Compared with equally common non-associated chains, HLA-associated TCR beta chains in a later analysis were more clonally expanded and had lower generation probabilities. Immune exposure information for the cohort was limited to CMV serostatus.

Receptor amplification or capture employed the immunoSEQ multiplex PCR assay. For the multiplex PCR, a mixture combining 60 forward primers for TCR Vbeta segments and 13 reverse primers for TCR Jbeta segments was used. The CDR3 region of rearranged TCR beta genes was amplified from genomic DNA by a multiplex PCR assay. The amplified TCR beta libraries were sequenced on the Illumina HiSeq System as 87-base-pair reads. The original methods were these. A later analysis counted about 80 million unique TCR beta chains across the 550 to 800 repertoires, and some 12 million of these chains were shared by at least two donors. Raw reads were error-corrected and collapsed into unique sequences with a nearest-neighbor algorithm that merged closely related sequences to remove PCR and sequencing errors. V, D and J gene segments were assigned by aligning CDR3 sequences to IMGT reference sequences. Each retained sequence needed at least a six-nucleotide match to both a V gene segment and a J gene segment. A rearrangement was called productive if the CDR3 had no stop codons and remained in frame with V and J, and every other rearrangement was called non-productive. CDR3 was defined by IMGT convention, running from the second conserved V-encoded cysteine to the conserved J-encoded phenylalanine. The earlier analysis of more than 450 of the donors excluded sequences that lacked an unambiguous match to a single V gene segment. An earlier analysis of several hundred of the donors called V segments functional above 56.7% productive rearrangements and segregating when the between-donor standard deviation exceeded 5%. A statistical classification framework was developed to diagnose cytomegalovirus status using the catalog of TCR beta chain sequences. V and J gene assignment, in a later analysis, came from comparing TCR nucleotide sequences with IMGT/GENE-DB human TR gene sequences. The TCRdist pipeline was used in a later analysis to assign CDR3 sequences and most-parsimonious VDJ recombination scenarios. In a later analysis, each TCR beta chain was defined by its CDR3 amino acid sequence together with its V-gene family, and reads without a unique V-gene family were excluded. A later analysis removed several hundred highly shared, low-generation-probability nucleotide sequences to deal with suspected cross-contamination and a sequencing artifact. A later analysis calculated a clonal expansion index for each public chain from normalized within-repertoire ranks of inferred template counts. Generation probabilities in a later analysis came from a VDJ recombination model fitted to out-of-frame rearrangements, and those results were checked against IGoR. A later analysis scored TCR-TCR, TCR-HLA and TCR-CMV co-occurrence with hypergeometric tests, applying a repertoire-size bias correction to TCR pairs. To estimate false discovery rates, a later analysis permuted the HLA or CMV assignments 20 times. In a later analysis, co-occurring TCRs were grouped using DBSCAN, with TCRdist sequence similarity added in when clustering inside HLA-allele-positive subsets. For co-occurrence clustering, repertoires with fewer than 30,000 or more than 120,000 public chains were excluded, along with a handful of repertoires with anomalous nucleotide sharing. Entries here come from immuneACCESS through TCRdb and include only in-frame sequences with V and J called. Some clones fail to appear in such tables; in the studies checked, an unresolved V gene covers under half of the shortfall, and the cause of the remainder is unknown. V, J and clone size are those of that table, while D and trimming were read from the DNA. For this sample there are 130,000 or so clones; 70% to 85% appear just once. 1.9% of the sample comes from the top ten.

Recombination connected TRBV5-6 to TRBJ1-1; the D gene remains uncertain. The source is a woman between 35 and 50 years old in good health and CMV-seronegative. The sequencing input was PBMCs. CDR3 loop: CASSHPTRGNTEAFF. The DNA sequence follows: TGTGCCAGCAGCCACCCCACGCGTGGGAACACTGAAGCTTTCTTT.